This TCR beta chain derives from a study of neurological immune-mediated disorders. Ten or more counts support this clonotype. A 10-nucleotide random UMI tagged transcripts in template-switch 5'RACE cDNA synthesis. TCRdb fed the 5' RACE reads into MiXCR, producing one record per CDR3 protein. The sample includes fewer than 65,000 distinct CDR3 sequences, under 13% of them seen just once. The trim removed 6 bases at V and 3 bases at J, leaving 7 bases unmatched. Per the germline V gene, CDR1 is MDHEN and CDR2 is SYDVKM. The CDR3 sequence is 16 residues long. The rearrangement uses TRBV28 and TRBJ2-3; TRBD2 aligns across 12 bases. This clonotype was sampled from a man aged 65-85 years with HTLV-1-associated myelopathy (HAM/TSP). Material for sequencing was PBMCs. CDR3 nucleotides: TGTGCCAGCAGCCAGACTAGCGGGAGTATGACAGATACGCAGTATTTT. Protein sequence: CASSQTSGSMTDTQYF.